What follows are 20 T cell receptor beta chains derived from one specimen sequenced in a study of blood T cell repertoires in COVID-19. Measured with immunoSEQ multiplex PCR; TCRdb has only the in-frame clones, and not every one. Of over 150,000 clones detected, about nine tenths appear once; the ten largest clones hold roughly 5.3%. What was sequenced was peripheral blood. These receptors originate from a man in his late teens or twenties with COVID-19, enrolled during active disease.

This rearrangement joins TRBV7-2 to TRBJ2-1; D is possibly TRBD1 (5 bases). Germline V lookup: CDR1 SGHTA, CDR2 FQGNSA. The CDR3 is 13 amino acids. V dropped 3 bases and J dropped 5 bases, with 8 bases sitting between them. CDR3 nucleotide sequence: TGTGCCAGCAGCTTTTTGACAGACAATGAGCAGTTCTTC. Its protein is CASSFLTDNEQFF.

V and J are TRBV30 and TRBJ1-1; no definite D call. V was cut by 4 bases and J by 5 bases, with 8 bases left in between. Germline CDR1 is GTSNPN and CDR2 is SVGIG (reference sequence). This CDR3 comprises 11 residues. The CDR3 coding sequence is TGTGCCTGGAACGAACTAACTGAAGCTTTCTTT. Protein product: CAWNELTEAFF.

The chain recombines TRBV7-2 with TRBJ2-2; 9 bases are a match to TRBD2. Germline V CDR1 and CDR2: SGHTA, FQGNSA. This CDR3 has 16 amino acids. Unmatched junction bases numbered 10, after V lost 5 bases and J lost 6 bases. Here the CDR3 DNA reads TGTGCCAGCAGCCTCAGACTAGCGGAGAGCCCCGGGGAGCTGTTTTTT. Protein: CASSLRLAESPGELFF.

The chain recombines TRBV7-6 with TRBJ2-1; 11 nucleotides align to TRBD2. The germline gives CDR1 SGHVS, CDR2 FNYEAQ. The trim removed 5 bases at V and 3 bases at J, leaving 3 bases unmatched. This CDR3 has 15 residues. CDR3 DNA sequence: TGTGCCAGCAGCCGGACTAGCGGGCTCTACAATGAGCAGTTCTTC. Encoded protein: CASSRTSGLYNEQFF.

This clone was observed a few times. The V and J genes are TRBV7-2 and TRBJ1-5, with 12 bases aligning to TRBD1. This CDR3 comprises 19 residues. With 4 bases clipped from V and 0 bases from J, the junction kept 10 bases outside the gene matches. The germline gives CDR1 SGHTA, CDR2 FQGNSA. The CDR3, as DNA: TGTGCCAGCAGCTCCGGGACAGGGGGCCAGCAAACTAGCAATCAGCCCCAGCATTTT. It is translated as CASSSGTGGQQTSNQPQHF.

Here the CDR3 reads CASSLGAGTYEQYF. DNA for the CDR3: TGTGCCAGCAGCTTAGGTGCAGGAACCTACGAGCAGTACTTC. This chain joins TRBV11-2 and TRBJ2-7; no clear D. The CDR3 is 14 residues long. Germline V gene data show CDR1 as SGHAT and CDR2 as FQNNGV. V lost 1 base to trimming and J lost 2 bases, with 9 bases between them.

The chain is built from TRBV3-1 (or the pseudogene TRBV3-2) and TRBJ2-7, with 8 bases fitting TRBD2. Unmatched junction bases numbered 7, after V lost 1 base and J lost 2 bases. Germline V lookup: CDR1 LGHDT, CDR2 YNNKEL (reference sequence). The CDR3 is made up of 16 amino acids. The DNA of the CDR3 is TGTGCCAGCAGCCAAGGGGGGGGTAGCGGGGCCTACGAGCAGTACTTC. Protein sequence: CASSQGGGSGAYEQYF.

This clone came up a few times. The rearrangement uses TRBV6-5 and TRBJ2-2; maybe TRBD1 (5 bases). This CDR3 comprises 13 residues. Per germline, CDR1 MNHEY and CDR2 SVGAGI. V lost 6 bases and J lost 6, with 11 bases in between. The DNA of the CDR3 is TGTGCCAGCAGGCGTCAGGGTTCCGGGGAGCTGTTTTTT. Translating it yields CASRRQGSGELFF.

The CDR3 nucleotides read TGCGCCAGCAGCCTTTGGGCCGAGGGAAATGAGCAGTTCTTC. It encodes CASSLWAEGNEQFF. The J gene is TRBJ2-1, the V gene TRBV5-1, with a weak D call TRBD2 (5 bases). This CDR3 is built from 14 residues. Germline V gene lookup returns CDR1 SGHRS and CDR2 YFSETQ. The germline V and J ends were trimmed by 4 bases and 7 bases, with 15 bases remaining between them.

J is TRBJ1-2 and V is TRBV19; D not certain. Germline V gene lookup returns CDR1 LNHDA and CDR2 SQIVND (reference sequence). V lost 7 bases and J 4 bases, leaving 10 bases between the germline ends. The CDR3 is made up of 12 amino acids. CDR3 region: CASTGGPYGYTF. The CDR3 bases are TGTGCCAGTACGGGAGGGCCCTATGGCTACACCTTC.

The gene calls are TRBV9 and TRBJ2-1; 7 nucleotides agree with TRBD2. The CDR3 consists of 14 residues. Losses at the gene ends were 3 bases for V and 7 bases for J; bases not matched to a gene: 7. From germline, CDR1 is SGDLS and CDR2 YYNGEE. DNA of the CDR3: TGTGCCAGCAGCGCCGGAGGACTAGAAAATGAGCAGTTCTTC. It translates to CASSAGGLENEQFF. The whole variable domain, filled in from reference TRBV9 and TRBJ2-1, reads DSGVTQTPKHLITATGQRVTLRCSPRSGDLSVYWYQQSLDQGLQFLIQYYNGEERAKGNILERFSAQQFPDLHSELNLSSLELGDSALYFCASSAGGLENEQFFGPGTRLTVL.

The chain links TRBV28 to TRBJ2-3, with 15 bases matching TRBD2. This CDR3 contains 22 residues. The germline V gene has CDR1 MDHEN and CDR2 SYDVKM. V trimming: 5 bases; J trimming: 0 bases; junction bases outside the gene matches: 18. CDR3 amino acids: CASSTLKPGLAGGPTSTDTQYF. As DNA, the CDR3 is TGTGCCAGCAGTACCTTAAAACCGGGACTAGCGGGAGGCCCAACTAGCACAGATACGCAGTATTTT.

This clone was seen a handful of times. The chain joins TRBV6-1 to TRBJ2-7; D unclear. Trimming took 3 bases from V and 3 from J, leaving 15 bases between them. The length of the CDR3 is 15 residues. Germline lookup yields CDR1 MNHNS and CDR2 SASEGT. This chain's CDR3 is CASSEVPVSLYEQYF. As DNA, the CDR3 is TGTGCCAGCAGTGAGGTACCAGTCTCTCTCTACGAGCAGTACTTC.

This chain links TRBV9 with TRBJ2-7, with 8 bases identical to TRBD1. The CDR3 runs 14 residues. Germline CDR1 is SGDLS and CDR2 is YYNGEE. V trimming: 0 bases; J trimming: 6 bases; junction bases outside the gene matches: 5. The CDR3 coding sequence is TGTGCCAGCAGCGTAGCAACGACAGGGGTCGAGCAGTACTTC. It yields the protein CASSVATTGVEQYF.

V usage is TRBV28 and J usage is TRBJ1-5, with TRBD1 as a possible D gene (5 bases). Per the germline V gene, CDR1 is MDHEN and CDR2 is SYDVKM. This CDR3 is built from 14 residues. Trimming took 7 bases from V and 2 from J, leaving 12 bases between them. The CDR3 reads CASILRGGNQPQHF. CDR3 sequence (DNA): TGTGCCAGCATCCTCCGGGGGGGCAATCAGCCCCAGCATTTT.

J is TRBJ1-5 and V is TRBV19; 10 bases align to TRBD1. CDR3 length: 15 amino acids. Germline V CDR1 and CDR2: LNHDA, SQIVND (reference sequence). With V trimmed by 4 bases and J by 4 bases, 4 bases remained unmatched. The CDR3 DNA is TGTGCCAGTAGTACGACAGGGGGCTGGAATCAGCCCCAGCATTTT. Translated: CASSTTGGWNQPQHF.

The chain has TRBV11-2 and TRBJ2-7, with 12 bases identical to TRBD2. Germline V gives CDR1 SGHAT, CDR2 FQNNGV. The V segment lost 4 bases and the J segment 3 bases; nucleotides outside the gene matches: 1. The CDR3 runs 14 residues. DNA of the CDR3: TGTGCCAGCAGCTCGACTAGCGGGAGCTACGAGCAGTACTTC. Translating it yields CASSSTSGSYEQYF.

CDR3 sequence reads: CAISEREANTGELFF. CDR3 nucleotides: TGTGCCATCAGTGAAAGGGAGGCGAACACCGGGGAGCTGTTTTTT. The gene calls are TRBV10-3 and TRBJ2-2; D is perhaps TRBD2 (6 bases). Looked up from germline, CDR1 is ENHRY and CDR2 is SYGVKD. The CDR3 sequence is 15 residues long. V was shortened by 3 bases and J by 0 bases, with 8 bases between the two germline ends.

The chain links TRBV27 to TRBJ2-7; D gene unclear. The V gene's germline CDR1 is MNHEY and CDR2 SMNVEV (reference sequence). V was trimmed by 8 bases and J by 0 bases, leaving 11 bases between them. This CDR3 is 13 amino acids long. The CDR3, as DNA: TGTGCCAGCGCGTTATCACCCTCCTACGAGCAGTACTTC. Its translation: CASALSPSYEQYF.

The chain links TRBV27 to TRBJ1-1, with 9 bases fitting TRBD1. The germline V gene encodes CDR1 MNHEY and CDR2 SMNVEV (reference sequence). The CDR3 is 16 amino acids. Losses at the gene ends were 5 bases for V and 4 bases for J; bases not matched to a gene: 11. In DNA form, the CDR3 reads TGTGCCAGCAGTCCCCATAGACAGGGGGGGAGCACTGAAGCTTTCTTT. Translation: CASSPHRQGGSTEAFF.